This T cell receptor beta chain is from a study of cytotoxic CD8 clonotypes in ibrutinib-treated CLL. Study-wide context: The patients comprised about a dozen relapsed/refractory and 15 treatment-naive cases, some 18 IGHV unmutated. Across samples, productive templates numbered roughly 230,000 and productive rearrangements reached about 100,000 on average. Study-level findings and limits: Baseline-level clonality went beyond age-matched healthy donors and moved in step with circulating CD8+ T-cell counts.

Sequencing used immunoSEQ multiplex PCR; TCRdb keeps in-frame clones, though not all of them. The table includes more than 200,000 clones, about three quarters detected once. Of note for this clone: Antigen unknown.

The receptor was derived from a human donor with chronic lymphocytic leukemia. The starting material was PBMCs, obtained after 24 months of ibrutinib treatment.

The CDR3 coding sequence is TGTGCCAGCAGCTTAGCTGTAGCGGGAATCTCCTACGAGCAGTACTTC. Protein: CASSLAVAGISYEQYF. V is TRBV7-2 and J is TRBJ2-7; 8 positions match TRBD2. Germline trimming cut 0 bases from V and 0 bases from J; bases unmatched to any gene: 4. Germline V gene lookup returns CDR1 SGHTA and CDR2 FQGNSA. The CDR3 runs 16 residues.